Following are 18 T cell receptor beta chains from one sample sequenced in a study of cytomegalovirus exposure and HLA in healthy donors. PCR used 60 Vbeta primers and 13 Jbeta primers. Clones were sequenced by immunoSEQ multiplex PCR, and TCRdb holds only the in-frame ones, with some missing. The profile shows over 150,000 clones, approximately 80% of them singletons. The sequenced sample consisted of PBMCs. These receptors were collected from a woman between 50 and 59 years old in good health and CMV-seronegative.

The genes are TRBV5-1 and TRBJ2-1; 7 nucleotides align to TRBD1. The CDR3 loop spans 15 amino acids. Germline lookup yields CDR1 SGHRS and CDR2 YFSETQ. The ends lost 2 bases at V and 6 bases at J; junction bases unmatched: 8. The CDR3 here is CASSFLLTGPNEQFF. As DNA, the CDR3 is TGCGCCAGCAGCTTCTTATTGACAGGGCCCAATGAGCAGTTCTTC.

V usage is TRBV28 and J usage is TRBJ1-1; 7 positions agree with TRBD1. Trimming at V came to 5 bases and at J to 5 bases, leaving 8 bases not matched to a gene. The germline gives CDR1 MDHEN, CDR2 SYDVKM. The CDR3 sequence is 14 residues long. This CDR3 reads CASSPRQGVTEAFF. CDR3 nucleotide sequence: TGTGCCAGCAGTCCAAGACAGGGAGTGACTGAAGCTTTCTTT.

This rearrangement joins TRBV7-2 to TRBJ2-1; 9 bases map to TRBD2. The CDR3 has 15 residues. Germline V CDR1 and CDR2: SGHTA, FQGNSA. V shed 7 bases and J 9 bases; nucleotides not matched to a gene: 13. This CDR3 reads CASNPLPGLAGEQFF. The DNA of the CDR3 is TGTGCCAGCAACCCCCTCCCGGGACTAGCTGGTGAGCAGTTCTTC.

This clone was observed a handful of times. V and J are TRBV30 and TRBJ1-2; maybe TRBD1 (5 bases). The CDR3 has 11 amino acids. Trimming took off 1 base at V and 7 bases at J, with 7 bases between the two ends. The germline V gene has CDR1 GTSNPN and CDR2 SVGIG (reference sequence). DNA for the CDR3: TGTGCCTGGAGTGACGACAGTGGCTACACCTTC. Translated, it gives CAWSDDSGYTF.

J is TRBJ1-6 and V is TRBV7-9; TRBD1 matches 7 bases. The J segment lost 10 bases and the V segment lost 3 bases, leaving 12 bases of the junction unmatched. The germline V gene has CDR1 SEHNR and CDR2 FQNEAQ (reference sequence). This CDR3 has 16 amino acids. The CDR3 coding sequence is TGTGCCAGCAGCTTTAGAACCACAGGGGCGAGGTCACCCCTCCACTTT. It yields the protein CASSFRTTGARSPLHF.

This rearrangement joins TRBV28 to TRBJ2-2; 9 nucleotides match TRBD1. The trim removed 7 bases at V and 4 bases at J, leaving 4 bases unmatched. This CDR3 spans 14 amino acids. Germline-derived CDR1 and CDR2 are MDHEN and SYDVKM. This chain's CDR3 is CASTETGGTGELFF. For the CDR3, the DNA is TGTGCCAGCACTGAGACAGGGGGCACCGGGGAGCTGTTTTTT.

The V and J genes are TRBV9 and TRBJ2-2, with a possible D match to TRBD1 (5 bases). CDR3 length: 15 residues. Germline CDR1 and CDR2: SGDLS and YYNGEE. Trimming cost V 0 bases and J 2 bases, with 8 bases left between them. The CDR3 bases are TGTGCCAGCAGCGTAGCAGGGCTAAACACCGGGGAGCTGTTTTTT. Its protein product is CASSVAGLNTGELFF.

This chain uses TRBV7-9 with TRBJ2-6; D unresolved. The CDR3 spans 13 residues. From germline, CDR1 is SEHNR and CDR2 FQNEAQ (reference sequence). The V end lost 4 bases, the J end lost 1 base, and 2 bases lay between the germline ends. The CDR3 nucleotides read TGTGCCAGCAGCTCGTCTGGGGCCAACGTCCTGACTTTC. Protein product: CASSSSGANVLTF.

As DNA, the CDR3 is TGTGCCAGCAGTTTCATACCCGGGGGAGATTCACCCCTCCACTTT. As protein: CASSFIPGGDSPLHF. The chain couples TRBV28 to TRBJ1-6; D perhaps matches TRBD1 (5 bases). The CDR3 has 15 residues. The V gene lost 3 bases and the J gene lost 8 bases, with 14 bases spanning the gap. The germline V gene encodes CDR1 MDHEN and CDR2 SYDVKM.

The V call is TRBV2, the J call TRBJ1-1, with D perhaps matching TRBD1 (6 bases). The germline V gene encodes CDR1 SNHLY and CDR2 FYNNEI. V lost 9 bases and J 5 bases, leaving 16 bases between the germline ends. The length of the CDR3 is 13 residues. The CDR3 DNA sequence: TGTGCCAGAGGCAGGGGCTTCGAAACTGAAGCTTTCTTT. This encodes CARGRGFETEAFF.

The chain carries TRBV19 and TRBJ1-1; 10 bases match TRBD1. There are 16 residues in the CDR3. Germline values: CDR1 LNHDA, CDR2 SQIVND (reference sequence). V was clipped by 4 bases and J by 1 base; unmatched bases: 6. The DNA of the CDR3 is TGTGCCAGTAGTACCCTGACAGGGGGCAAGAACACTGAAGCTTTCTTT. Translated, it gives CASSTLTGGKNTEAFF.

This clone was seen a handful of times. This rearrangement joins TRBV19 to TRBJ1-5; D gene ambiguous. The germline CDR1 and CDR2 sequences are LNHDA and SQIVND (reference sequence). The V and J ends lost 3 bases and 2 bases respectively, with 5 bases between them. CDR3 size: 13 residues. CDR3 coding DNA: TGTGCCAGTAGTATGAGTGGCAATCAGCCCCAGCATTTT. Protein sequence: CASSMSGNQPQHF.

The genes are TRBV5-1 and TRBJ2-3, with unresolved D. The CDR3 has 11 amino acids. V lost 4 bases, J lost 5 bases, and 5 bases lay in between. Germline V gene lookup returns CDR1 SGHRS and CDR2 YFSETQ. Here the CDR3 DNA reads TGCGCCAGCAGCAATAAAGATACGCAGTATTTT. Protein product: CASSNKDTQYF. Together with reference TRBV5-1 and TRBJ2-3, the CDR3 gives the full variable domain: KAGVTQTPRYLIKTRGQQVTLSCSPISGHRSVSWYQQTPGQGLQFLFEYFSETQRNKGNFPGRFSGRQFSNSRSEMNVSTLELGDSALYLCASSNKDTQYFGPGTRLTVL.

As to this clone: The junction and the germline gene differ at one end; a read error may be behind it. The chain has TRBV5-1 and TRBJ1-1; 9 bases match TRBD1. This CDR3 region has 15 residues. Germline V gives CDR1 SGHRS, CDR2 YFSETQ. Here the CDR3 DNA reads TGCGCCAACAGCTTGACAGGGGGGTCAAGAACTGAAGCTTTCTTT. Protein: CANSLTGGSRTEAFF.

The rearrangement joins TRBV10-3 to TRBJ2-5, with a tentative D call TRBD1 (5 bases). V lost 3 bases, J lost 0 bases, and 11 bases lay in between. The germline V gene encodes CDR1 ENHRY and CDR2 SYGVKD. The CDR3 covers 15 residues. CDR3 coding DNA: TGTGCCATCAGTGACAGGGCGGTTAACCAAGAGACCCAGTACTTC. Translated, it gives CAISDRAVNQETQYF.

V and J are TRBV15 and TRBJ2-5; a weak D match, TRBD2 (6 bases). Germline V CDR1 and CDR2: LNHNV, YYDKDF (reference sequence). The V and J ends lost 0 bases and 4 bases respectively, with 24 bases between them. The length of the CDR3 is 19 residues. The CDR3 DNA reads as TGTGCCACCAGCAGAGAGTCCGGAGGGCCAGGGTCCAGGACAGAGACCCAGTACTTC. Protein sequence: CATSRESGGPGSRTETQYF.

The chain is built from TRBV5-1 and TRBJ2-5; 11 bases are a match to TRBD1. The germline V gene encodes CDR1 SGHRS and CDR2 YFSETQ. With V trimmed by 7 bases and J by 4 bases, 3 bases remained unmatched. This CDR3 has 13 amino acids. CDR3 nucleotides: TGCGCCAGCCGGGGGACAGGGGGAGAGACCCAGTACTTC. Amino acid sequence: CASRGTGGETQYF.

This CDR3 is CATSLSGGRNEQFF. The CDR3 nucleotides read TGTGCCACATCGCTGTCCGGGGGGCGCAATGAGCAGTTCTTC. The rearrangement joins TRBV10-3 to TRBJ2-1, with D possibly TRBD2 on 7 matching bases. V shed 10 bases and J shed 6 bases, with 19 bases lying between them. The germline V gene has CDR1 ENHRY and CDR2 SYGVKD. This CDR3 region has 14 residues.